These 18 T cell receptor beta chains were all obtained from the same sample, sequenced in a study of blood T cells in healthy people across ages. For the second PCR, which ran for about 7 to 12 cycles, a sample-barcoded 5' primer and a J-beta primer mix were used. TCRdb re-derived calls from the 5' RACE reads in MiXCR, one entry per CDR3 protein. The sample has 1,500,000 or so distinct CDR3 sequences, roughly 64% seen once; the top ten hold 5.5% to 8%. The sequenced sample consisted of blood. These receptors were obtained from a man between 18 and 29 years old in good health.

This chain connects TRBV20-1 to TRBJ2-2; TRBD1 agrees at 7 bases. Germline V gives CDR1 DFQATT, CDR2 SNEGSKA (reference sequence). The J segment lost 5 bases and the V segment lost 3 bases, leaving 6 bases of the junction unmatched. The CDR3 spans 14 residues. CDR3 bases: TGCAGTGCTAGGACAGGGCCGTTGACCGGGGAGCTGTTTTTT. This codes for CSARTGPLTGELFF.

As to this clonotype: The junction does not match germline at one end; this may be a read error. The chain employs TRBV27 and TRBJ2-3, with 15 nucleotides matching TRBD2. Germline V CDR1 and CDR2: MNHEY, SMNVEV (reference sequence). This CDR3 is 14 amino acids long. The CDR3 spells CDSRTSGGADTQYF. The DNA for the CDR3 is TGTGACAGCAGGACTAGCGGGGGGGCAGATACGCAGTATTTT.

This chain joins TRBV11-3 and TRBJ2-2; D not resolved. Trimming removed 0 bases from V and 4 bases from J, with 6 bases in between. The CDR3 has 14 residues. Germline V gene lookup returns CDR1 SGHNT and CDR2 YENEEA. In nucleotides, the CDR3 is TGTGCCAGCAGCTTAGATCCGACCACCGGGGAGCTGTTTTTT. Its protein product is CASSLDPTTGELFF.

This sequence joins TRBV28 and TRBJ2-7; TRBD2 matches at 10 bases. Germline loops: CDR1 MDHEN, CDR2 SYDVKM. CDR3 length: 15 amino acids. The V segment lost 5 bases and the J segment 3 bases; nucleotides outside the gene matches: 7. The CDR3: CASSVTSGAFYEQYF. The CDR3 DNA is TGTGCCAGCAGTGTCACTAGCGGGGCTTTCTACGAGCAGTACTTC.

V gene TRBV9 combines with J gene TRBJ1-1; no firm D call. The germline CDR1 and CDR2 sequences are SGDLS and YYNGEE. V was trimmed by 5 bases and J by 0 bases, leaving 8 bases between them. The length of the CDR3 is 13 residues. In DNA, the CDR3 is TGTGCCAGCAGTGTGGCCATGAACACTGAAGCTTTCTTT. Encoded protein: CASSVAMNTEAFF.

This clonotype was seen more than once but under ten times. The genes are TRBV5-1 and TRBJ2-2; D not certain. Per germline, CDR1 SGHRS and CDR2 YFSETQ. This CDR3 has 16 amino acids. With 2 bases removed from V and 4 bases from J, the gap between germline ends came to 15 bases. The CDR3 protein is CASSLHDPQLTGELFF. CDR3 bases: TGCGCCAGCAGCTTACACGACCCGCAGCTCACCGGGGAGCTGTTTTTT.

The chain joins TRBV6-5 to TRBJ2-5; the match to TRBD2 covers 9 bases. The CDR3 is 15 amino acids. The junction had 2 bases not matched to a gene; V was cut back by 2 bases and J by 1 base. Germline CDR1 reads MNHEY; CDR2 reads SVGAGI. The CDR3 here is CASSYKTSGQETQYF. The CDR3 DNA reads TGTGCCAGCAGTTACAAGACTAGCGGCCAAGAGACCCAGTACTTC.

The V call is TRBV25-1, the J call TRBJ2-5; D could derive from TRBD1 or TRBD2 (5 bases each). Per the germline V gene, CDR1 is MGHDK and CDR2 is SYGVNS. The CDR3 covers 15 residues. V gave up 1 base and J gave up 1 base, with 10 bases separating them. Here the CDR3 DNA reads TGTGCCAGCAGTGAATTGGGGGAGCTCCAAGAGACCCAGTACTTC. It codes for CASSELGELQETQYF.

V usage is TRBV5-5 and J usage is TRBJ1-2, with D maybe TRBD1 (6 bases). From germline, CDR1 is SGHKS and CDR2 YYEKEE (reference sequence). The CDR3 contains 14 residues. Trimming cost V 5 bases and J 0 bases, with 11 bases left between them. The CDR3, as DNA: TGTGCCAGCAGACCTAACAGGGCTAACTATGGCTACACCTTC. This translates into CASRPNRANYGYTF.

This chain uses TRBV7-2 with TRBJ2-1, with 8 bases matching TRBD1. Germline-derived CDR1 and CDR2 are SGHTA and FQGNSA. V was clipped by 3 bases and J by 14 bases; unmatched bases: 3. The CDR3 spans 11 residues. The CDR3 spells CASSFDRGEFF. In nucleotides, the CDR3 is TGTGCCAGCAGCTTTGACAGGGGTGAGTTCTTC.

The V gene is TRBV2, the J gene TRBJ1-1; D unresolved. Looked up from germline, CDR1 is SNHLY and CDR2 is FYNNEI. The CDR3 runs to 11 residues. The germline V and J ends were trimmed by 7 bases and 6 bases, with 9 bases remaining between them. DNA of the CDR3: TGTGCCAGCACAGAGGTTGCTGAAGCTTTCTTT. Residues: CASTEVAEAFF.

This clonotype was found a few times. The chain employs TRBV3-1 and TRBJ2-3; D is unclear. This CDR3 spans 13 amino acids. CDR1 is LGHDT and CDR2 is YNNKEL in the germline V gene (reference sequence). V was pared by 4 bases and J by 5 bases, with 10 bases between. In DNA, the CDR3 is TGTGCCAGCAGCCGAATGCTCCAAGATACGCAGTATTTT. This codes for CASSRMLQDTQYF.

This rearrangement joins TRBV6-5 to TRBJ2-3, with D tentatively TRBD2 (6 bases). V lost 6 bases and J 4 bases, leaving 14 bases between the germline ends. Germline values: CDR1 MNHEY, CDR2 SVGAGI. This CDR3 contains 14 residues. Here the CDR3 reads CASSPTRIPDTQYF. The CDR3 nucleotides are TGTGCCAGCAGCCCGACTAGGATCCCAGATACGCAGTATTTT.

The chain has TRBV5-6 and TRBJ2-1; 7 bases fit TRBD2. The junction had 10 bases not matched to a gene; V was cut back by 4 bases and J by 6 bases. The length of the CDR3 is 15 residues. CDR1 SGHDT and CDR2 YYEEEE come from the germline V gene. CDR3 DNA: TGTGCCAGCAGCCTCCCGGGACTAACGGGCAATGAGCAGTTCTTC. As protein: CASSLPGLTGNEQFF. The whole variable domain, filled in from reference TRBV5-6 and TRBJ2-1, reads DAGVTQSPTHLIKTRGQQVTLRCSPKSGHDTVSWYQQALGQGPQFIFQYYEEEERQRGNFPDRFSGHQFPNYSSELNVNALLLGDSALYLCASSLPGLTGNEQFFGPGTRLTVL.

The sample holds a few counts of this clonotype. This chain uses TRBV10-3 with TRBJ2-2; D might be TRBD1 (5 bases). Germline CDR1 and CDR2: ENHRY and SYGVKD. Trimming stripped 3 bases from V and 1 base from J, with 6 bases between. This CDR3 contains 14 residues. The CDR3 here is CAISDRENTGELFF. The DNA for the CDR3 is TGTGCCATCAGTGACAGGGAGAACACCGGGGAGCTGTTTTTT.

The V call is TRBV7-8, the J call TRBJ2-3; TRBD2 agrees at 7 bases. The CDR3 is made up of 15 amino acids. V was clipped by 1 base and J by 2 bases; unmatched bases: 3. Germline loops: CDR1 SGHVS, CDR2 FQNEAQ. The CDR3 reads CASSLVGGDTDTQYF. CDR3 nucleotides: TGTGCCAGCAGCTTAGTGGGGGGGGACACAGATACGCAGTATTTT.

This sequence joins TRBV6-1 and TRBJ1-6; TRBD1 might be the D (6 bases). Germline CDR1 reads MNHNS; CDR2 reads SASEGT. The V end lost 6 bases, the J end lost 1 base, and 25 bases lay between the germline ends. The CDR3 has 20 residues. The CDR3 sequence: CASSPGIWDMSRSYNSPLHF. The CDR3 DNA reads TGTGCCAGCAGCCCCGGGATCTGGGACATGTCAAGATCCTATAATTCACCCCTCCACTTT.

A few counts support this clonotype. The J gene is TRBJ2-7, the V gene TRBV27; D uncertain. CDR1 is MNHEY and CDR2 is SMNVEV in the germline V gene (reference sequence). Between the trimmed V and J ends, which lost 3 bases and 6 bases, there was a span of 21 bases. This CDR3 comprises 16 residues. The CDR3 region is CASSFSGRLLVGEQYF. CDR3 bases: TGTGCCAGCAGTTTTAGTGGCAGGCTATTGGTAGGCGAGCAGTACTTC.